The clone carrying this T cell receptor beta chain was picked up a small number of times. Its target is not known. This record belongs to a study of early T cells in non-severe SARS-CoV-2 infection. Findings and caveats of the study: Private and CD4 specificities were missed by VDJdb matching, which favored anti-spike CD8 responses.

Germline CDR1 reads MRHNA; CDR2 reads SNTAGT. Trimming took 5 bases from V and 4 from J; bases not matched to a gene: 11. This CDR3 comprises 16 residues. As part of library construction, unique molecular identifiers were attached to individual cDNA molecules. One entry per CDR3 protein, called by TCRdb with MiXCR from the 5' RACE reads. The repertoire holds approximately 74,000 distinct CDR3 sequences, with 14% as singletons. The receptor's source is an adult who was a healthcare worker with PCR-confirmed SARS-CoV-2 infection or an uninfected control (not recorded which). Sequenced input: whole blood. The chain uses TRBV6-4 and TRBJ2-1; TRBD1 agrees at 7 bases. In nucleotides, the CDR3 is TGTGCCAGCAGTCCGACCACAGGGGCCGGGTACAATGAGCAGTTCTTC. Protein: CASSPTTGAGYNEQFF.